This TCR beta chain was captured by sequencing in a study of tumor-infiltrating lymphocytes in primary liver carcinoma. Study as a whole: T1-T3 N0M0 was the stage of the tumors, which were roughly 4.2 to 11 cm across. In every tissue type, samples returned a similar yield of roughly 3.65 to 7.5 million productive TCRbeta reads.

CDR3 length: 18 amino acids. Germline CDR1 and CDR2: LGHNA and YNFKEQ. RNA and DNA were co-extracted from about 20-30 mg of unsorted bulk tissue. About this clonotype: A junction boundary mismatches the germline segment, possibly from a read error.

From approximately 550 ng of total RNA, TCR beta-specific cDNA was reverse-transcribed using a constant-region primer. A slightly modified ARM-PCR protocol with three nested multiplex PCR rounds produced these TCR beta libraries. With TRBV1-TRBV30 forward primers and a C-beta reverse primer, the first two PCR rounds were run for nine to eleven cycles each. TCRdb analysed the multiplex PCR reads with MiXCR anew, one entry per CDR3 protein. The sample shows around 47,000 distinct CDR3 sequences, around 66% of them seen only once. This TCR was recovered from a man aged 35 to 55 with primary liver carcinoma and hepatitis B virus infection. The sample comprised liver tumor tissue from sampling region 2. This sample's subset: tumor region T2, inferior pole. J is TRBJ2-1 and V is TRBV4-2; TRBD1 agrees at 7 bases. CDR3 sequence reads: CAISQDWRTGRVYNKQFF. CDR3 nucleotide sequence: TGTGCCATCAGCCAAGATTGGAGGACAGGCAGAGTCTACAATAAGCAGTTCTTC.